This T cell receptor (beta chain) was captured in a study of Siglec-9 on CD8 T cells in melanoma (dated by TCRdb to the late 2010s). Turning to the overall study: The study investigated Siglec-9 expression on CD8+ T cells and the role of Siglec-9 in regulating T cells in the melanoma tumor microenvironment.

Findings and caveats that apply to the study as a whole: An effector memory CD8+ T-cell subset that appeared to accumulate within melanoma tumors was reported to be marked and regulated by Siglec-9.

The method behind the library was the immunoSEQ multiplex PCR assay. The clones in this table, taken by TCRdb from immuneACCESS, are in-frame only. Not every clone is retained; where verified, under half of the shortfall comes from an unresolved V gene, and the cause of the rest is unknown. Counted in this sample were 30,000 or so clones; less than 85% of them appeared once. Approximately 6.4% of the sample rests with the top ten. Of note for this clone: Its antigen is still unknown. No quality values exist for individual bases; no much larger clone is one base distant.

A distance of 14 bases separates the germline ends of V and J, which lose 8 bases and 0 bases respectively. From cysteine to phenylalanine, the CDR3 is 14 amino acids long. Here the CDR3 DNA is all that survives: 42 bases in frame from base 1. CDR1 and CDR2 are drawn from the germline V gene: SQVTM, ANQGSEA. The clonotype was recovered from a human donor in good health. What was sequenced was Siglec-9- CD8+ T cells sorted from blood. The sample's cell subset or site label, in plain terms: CD8 T cells lacking Siglec-9. The chain is encoded by TRBV29-1 joined to TRBJ2-1; no D gene can be assigned with confidence. The nucleotide sequence is given as TGCAGCTACCTGCTCCGAAGCTCCTACAATGAGCAGTTCTTC. This encodes CSYLLRSSYNEQFF.